Listed here is a single T cell receptor (beta chain). Its antigen is currently unknown. From germline, CDR1 is SGHTA and CDR2 FQGNSA. The CDR3 has 13 amino acids. The trim removed 4 bases at V and 4 bases at J, leaving 2 bases unmatched. This entry belongs to a study of cytotoxic CD8 clonotypes in ibrutinib-treated CLL. Method: immunoSEQ multiplex PCR; TCRdb's copy keeps in-frame clones and lacks some. The sample lists fewer than 150,000 clones; 80% to 90% were seen once. Study-wide findings and caveats: At the start, clonality exceeded age-matched healthy donors and followed circulating CD8+ T-cell counts.

This TCR came from a human donor with chronic lymphocytic leukemia. Sequenced here: PBMCs, sampled after 24 months of ibrutinib treatment. This chain uses TRBV7-2 with TRBJ1-2, with 8 bases lining up with TRBD1. The CDR3 DNA reads TGTGCCAGCAGCTACAGGGGGATCTATGGCTACACCTTC. Protein sequence: CASSYRGIYGYTF.